This T cell receptor (beta chain) was sequenced during a study of T cells in localized non-small cell lung cancer. Study-wide results and caveats: A raised T cell density in blood coincided with lengthier overall survival. Appearing in adjacent lung were a median around 60 of the top 100 tumor clones. Highest T cell clonality was seen in uninvolved adjacent lung, surpassing that measured in tumor.

TCRdb keeps only in-frame clones here, not all; method: immunoSEQ multiplex PCR. The repertoire includes 100,000 to 150,000 clones, roughly 90% of them detected once, and 1.7% sits in the top ten. After removal of 1 base from V and 5 bases from J, the junction contained 7 bases not matched to a gene. In germline, CDR1 is LNHNV, CDR2 YYDKDF (reference sequence). This CDR3 contains 16 residues. A word on this clone: Its target is not known.

Source: peripheral blood, taken before any cancer treatment. The V gene is TRBV15, the J gene TRBJ2-2; 7 bases fit TRBD2. The receptor comes from a female donor older than 55 with stage I lung adenocarcinoma. CDR3 in amino acids: CATSRGNSGLTGELFF. The DNA for the CDR3 is TGTGCCACCAGCAGAGGAAATAGCGGGCTTACCGGGGAGCTGTTTTTT. Filled out from reference TRBV15 and TRBJ2-2, the complete variable domain reads DAMVIQNPRYQVTQFGKPVTLSCSQTLNHNVMYWYQQKSSQAPKLLFHYYDKDFNNEADTPDNFQSRRPNTSFCFLDIRSPGLGDTAMYLCATSRGNSGLTGELFFGEGSRLTVL.